This T cell receptor (beta chain) originates from a study of shared clonotypes between healthy human individuals. Notes on the study in general: In contrast to clonotypes shared by all four donors, non-shared clonotypes had lower generation probabilities.

Worth noting for this clone: Its target is not known.

The authors loaded 150 to 250 ng DNA, 28,000 or so T cell genomes, into sorted-subset replicate PCRs. Some clones are missing from TCRdb's copy, which holds only in-frame ones; the method was immunoSEQ multiplex PCR. This repertoire shows about 1.5 million clones, around 98% found once; its top ten account for approximately 0.45%. The CDR3 runs 14 residues. The V gene's germline CDR1 is SGHVS and CDR2 FNYEAQ. V gave up 1 base and J gave up 4 bases, with 8 bases separating them. The chain carries TRBV7-6 and TRBJ2-1; maybe TRBD2 (5 bases). Input material: naive CD4+ T cells sorted from blood. Sample subset: CD45RA+ positively selected. The receptor comes from a man aged 25-45 years in good health. The chain's CDR3 is CASSLDSAYNEQFF. The CDR3 region has the DNA TGTGCCAGCAGCTTAGATAGCGCGTACAATGAGCAGTTCTTC.